Detailed here is one T cell receptor beta chain. Its antigen is unidentified. V shed 3 bases and J 4 bases; nucleotides not matched to a gene: 8. The CDR3 is 16 amino acids. CDR1 and CDR2 (germline): KGHSH, LQKENI. Reverse transcription of all isolated RNA meant that expressed TCRB transcripts were sequenced. TCRdb keeps only in-frame clones here, not all; method: immunoSEQ multiplex PCR. The table has about 240,000 clones, roughly 14% seen once. This sample is part of a study of beta chain features in type 1 diabetes. Notes on the study in general: Shorter TCRB CDR3s, moderately but significantly so, were found in Type 1 diabetes patients in all four CD4+ subsets.

The rearrangement links TRBV18 to TRBJ2-1, with 8 bases aligning to TRBD1. The origin of this receptor is a man in his thirties or forties with type 1 diabetes. Material for sequencing was naive CD4+ T cells from blood. Written as DNA, the CDR3 is TGTGCCAGCTCACCGTTAGACAGGGGATTATACAATGAGCAGTTCTTC. Its protein product is CASSPLDRGLYNEQFF.